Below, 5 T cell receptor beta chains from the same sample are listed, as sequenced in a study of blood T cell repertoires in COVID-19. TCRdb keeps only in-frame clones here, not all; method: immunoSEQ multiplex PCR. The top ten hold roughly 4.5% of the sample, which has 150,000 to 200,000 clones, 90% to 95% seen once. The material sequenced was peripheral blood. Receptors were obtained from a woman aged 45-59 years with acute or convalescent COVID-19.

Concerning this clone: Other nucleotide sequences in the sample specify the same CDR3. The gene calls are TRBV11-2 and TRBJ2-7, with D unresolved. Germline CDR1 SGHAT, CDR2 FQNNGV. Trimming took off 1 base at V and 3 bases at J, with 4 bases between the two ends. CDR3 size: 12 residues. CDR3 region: CASSLGSYEQYF. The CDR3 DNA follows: TGTGCCAGCAGCTTAGGCAGCTACGAGCAGTACTTC.

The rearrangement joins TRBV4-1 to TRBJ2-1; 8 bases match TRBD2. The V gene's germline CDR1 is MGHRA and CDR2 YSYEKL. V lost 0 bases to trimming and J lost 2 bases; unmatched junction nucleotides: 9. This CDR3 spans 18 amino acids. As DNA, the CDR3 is TGCGCCAGCAGCCAAGATCAGGTACTAGCGGAGGCCTACAATGAGCAGTTCTTC. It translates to CASSQDQVLAEAYNEQFF.

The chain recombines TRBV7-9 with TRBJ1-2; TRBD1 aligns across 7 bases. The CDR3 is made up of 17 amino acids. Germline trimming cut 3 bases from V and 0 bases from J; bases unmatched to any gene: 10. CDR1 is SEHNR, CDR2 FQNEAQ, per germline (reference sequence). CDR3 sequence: CASSFSETGHTNYGYTF. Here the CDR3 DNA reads TGTGCCAGCAGCTTCAGTGAGACAGGGCATACTAACTATGGCTACACCTTC.

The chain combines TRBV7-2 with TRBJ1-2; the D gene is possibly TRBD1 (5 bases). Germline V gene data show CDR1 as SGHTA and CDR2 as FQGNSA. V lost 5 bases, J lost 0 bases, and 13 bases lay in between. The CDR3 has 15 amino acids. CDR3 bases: TGTGCCAGCAGCCCCTGGGAGGGGACTAACTATGGCTACACCTTC. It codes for CASSPWEGTNYGYTF.

CDR3 bases: TGTGCCAGCGGGAGTTATGAGCAGTTCTTC. Protein sequence: CASGSYEQFF. The chain recombines TRBV7-2 with TRBJ2-1; possible D gene TRBD2, 5 bases. Between the trimmed V and J ends, which lost 8 bases and 8 bases, there was a span of 7 bases. The CDR3 is 10 residues long. Germline V gives CDR1 SGHTA, CDR2 FQGNSA.